The 21 T cell receptor beta chains listed next were all sequenced from one sample in a study of metastatic and nonmetastatic thyroid tumors. All patients were untreated before thyroid surgery. MiXCR re-clonotyped the PCR reads for TCRdb. The sample shows roughly 9,900 clones, under 30% of them seen only once. The sequenced material came from tumor tissue. The receptor source for this set is a male donor with papillary thyroid cancer or a benign thyroid nodule (not recorded which). Some clones in this sample may be carry-over from other donors' samples.

Details on this clone: An end of the junction does not agree with germline; a read error may underlie this. The chain links TRBV7-2 to TRBJ2-3; 7 nucleotides line up with TRBD1. Germline CDR1 and CDR2: SGHTA and FQGNSA. This CDR3 region has 14 residues. The CDR3 loop is CASISDRAKDTQYF. CDR3 nucleotides: TGTGCCAGCATCTCCGACAGGGCTAAAGATACGCAGTACTTT.

This clone turned up a few times. The chain carries TRBV28 and TRBJ2-7; 9 bases fit TRBD2. The CDR3 extends over 14 amino acids. Germline-derived CDR1 and CDR2 are MDHEN and SYDVKM. Trimming at V came to 6 bases and at J to 8 bases, leaving 11 bases not matched to a gene. The CDR3 here is CASRGLAGSIKQYF. For the CDR3, the DNA is TGTGCCAGCAGGGGACTAGCTGGATCTATCAAGCAGTACTTC.

This chain links TRBV11-2 with TRBJ2-7; 10 nucleotides line up with TRBD2. V lost 4 bases and J lost 2; bases outside the gene matches: 5. From germline, CDR1 is SGHAT and CDR2 FQNNGV. The CDR3 length is 15 residues. The CDR3 DNA reads as TGTGCCAGCAGCTCCACAAGCGGGAGGGCCTACGAGCAGTACTTC. Residues: CASSSTSGRAYEQYF.

This clone showed up many times. The V call is TRBV18, the J call TRBJ1-6, with D unresolved. There are 14 residues in the CDR3. Germline V CDR1 and CDR2: KGHSH, LQKENI. V was trimmed by 1 base and J by 10 bases, leaving 11 bases between them. CDR3 protein: CASSPQRVGSPLHF. CDR3 coding DNA: TGTGCCAGCTCACCACAGCGGGTTGGATCACCCCTCCACTTT.

V gene TRBV7-3 combines with J gene TRBJ2-5; TRBD2 is a possible D gene (5 bases). The V gene's germline CDR1 is SGHTA and CDR2 FQGTGA. The CDR3 length is 13 residues. V lost 4 bases to trimming and J lost 1 base, with 7 bases between them. In nucleotides, the CDR3 is TGTGCCAGCAGCTCTAGCAGCCAAGAGACCCAGTACTTC. Amino acid sequence: CASSSSSQETQYF.

Relative to its sample, this clone is medium-sized. The genes are TRBV30 and TRBJ1-3; a weak D match, TRBD1 (6 bases). Germline V gene lookup returns CDR1 GTSNPN and CDR2 SVGIG (reference sequence). Trimming took off 8 bases at V and 0 bases at J, with 11 bases between the two ends. This CDR3 contains 13 residues. CDR3 residues: CAGQPSSGNTIYF. The CDR3 DNA is TGTGCCGGACAGCCTAGCTCTGGAAACACCATATATTTT.

The chain recombines TRBV5-1 with TRBJ2-2, with D tentatively TRBD2 (5 bases). Germline V gene sequence: CDR1 SGHRS, CDR2 YFSETQ. Deletions cut 1 base from V and 4 bases from J, with 11 bases between. The CDR3 length is 15 residues. The CDR3, as DNA: TGCGCCAGCAGCTTGACTAGTCCGTTCACCGGGGAGCTGTTTTTT. It encodes CASSLTSPFTGELFF.

The chain carries TRBV13 and TRBJ2-5; 9 bases match TRBD2. The end of the DNA fits TRBJ2-1 better, so the J call may be wrong. The CDR3 covers 15 residues. Germline values: CDR1 PRHDT, CDR2 FYEKMQ (reference sequence). The CDR3 coding sequence is TGTGCCAGCAATGGCGGGAGGGCCTCCTACAATGAGCAGTTCTTC. Translation gives CASNGGRASYNEQFF.

On this clone itself: A junction end diverges from the germline sequence, so it may reflect a read error. The chain is built from TRBV30 and TRBJ1-3; no clear D gene. CDR1 and CDR2 (germline): GTSNPN, SVGIG (reference sequence). This CDR3 spans 14 amino acids. The CDR3 region is CACPDGQDGDTIYF. In DNA, the CDR3 is TGTGCCTGCCCGGACGGCCAAGATGGAGACACCATATATTTT.

The V and J genes are TRBV11-1 and TRBJ2-2; 10 nucleotides agree with TRBD2. The CDR3 runs to 19 residues. The germline CDR1 and CDR2 sequences are SGHAT and FQDESV (reference sequence). Germline trimming cut 5 bases from V and 3 bases from J; bases unmatched to any gene: 15. This chain's CDR3 is CASSPRFLAGVLDTGELFF. The CDR3 bases are TGTGCCAGCAGCCCAAGGTTCCTAGCGGGAGTGCTAGACACCGGGGAGCTGTTTTTT.

To note about this clone: Its ends do not fully match the called genes, so a read error is possible. The chain has TRBV20-1 and TRBJ2-7; tentative D call: TRBD2 (6 bases). CDR3 length: 15 residues. Germline V lookup: CDR1 DFQATT, CDR2 SNEGSKA (reference sequence). The CDR3 DNA is TGCAGTGCTAGAGATCTACGGGGGTCCCCCTATGAGCAGTACTTC. Its protein product is CSARDLRGSPYEQYF.

This clone is medium-sized in the sample. The chain employs TRBV20-1 and TRBJ2-7, with D tentatively TRBD1 or TRBD2 (5 bases each). Germline V CDR1 and CDR2: DFQATT, SNEGSKA (reference sequence). This CDR3 is 14 amino acids long. V was shortened by 0 bases and J by 4 bases, with 13 bases between the two germline ends. DNA for the CDR3: TGCAGTGCTAGAGACTCCCGGGGCGCATACGAGCAGTACTTC. Its translation: CSARDSRGAYEQYF.

In its sample, this clone was seen a few times. The CDR3, as DNA: TGTGCCAGCAGTGAATATACTAGCCTTCGCACAGATACGCAGTATTTT. Translating it yields CASSEYTSLRTDTQYF. The rearrangement joins TRBV6-1 to TRBJ2-3, with D possibly matching TRBD2 (6 bases). The length of the CDR3 is 16 residues. Trimming pared 2 bases from V and 1 base from J, leaving 13 bases between. The V gene's germline CDR1 is MNHNS and CDR2 SASEGT.

This clone was seen ten or more times. This chain connects TRBV13 to TRBJ2-2, with D possibly being TRBD1 or TRBD2 (5 bases each). The CDR3 extends over 14 amino acids. V lost 2 bases to trimming and J lost 6 bases, with 10 bases between them. The germline V gene encodes CDR1 PRHDT and CDR2 FYEKMQ (reference sequence). CDR3: CASSLLGPAGELFF. In DNA form, the CDR3 reads TGTGCCAGCAGCTTATTGGGACCGGCCGGGGAGCTGTTTTTT.

J is TRBJ2-1 and V is TRBV29-1; the match to TRBD2 covers 9 bases. This CDR3 contains 14 residues. Germline CDR1 and CDR2: SQVTM and ANQGSEA. With 8 bases clipped from V and 9 bases from J, the junction kept 14 bases outside the gene matches. The CDR3 region is CSSQLAGGFPEQFF. CDR3 DNA sequence: TGCAGCTCTCAACTGGCGGGAGGGTTTCCTGAGCAGTTCTTC.

This clone is termed medium-sized. The chain recombines TRBV5-1 with TRBJ1-5, with a tentative D call TRBD1 (6 bases). Between the trimmed V and J ends, which lost 3 bases and 2 bases, there was a span of 15 bases. Germline CDR1 reads SGHRS; CDR2 reads YFSETQ. This CDR3 spans 16 amino acids. The CDR3 nucleotides read TGCGCCAGCAGCTCAGGGGCCCTAAACGGCAATCAGCCCCAGCATTTT. Residues: CASSSGALNGNQPQHF.

The chain uses TRBV9 and TRBJ2-3, with D possibly TRBD1 on 6 matching bases. CDR3 length equals 15 residues. V was clipped by 4 bases and J by 3 bases, with 15 bases between them. From germline, CDR1 is SGDLS and CDR2 YYNGEE. The CDR3 sequence: CASSSDRTETDTQYF. In nucleotides, the CDR3 is TGTGCCAGCAGCTCAGACCGGACAGAGACAGATACGCAGTATTTT. The full variable domain, rest sourced from reference TRBV9 and TRBJ2-3, is DSGVTQTPKHLITATGQRVTLRCSPRSGDLSVYWYQQSLDQGLQFLIQYYNGEERAKGNILERFSAQQFPDLHSELNLSSLELGDSALYFCASSSDRTETDTQYFGPGTRLTVL.

In this sample, this clone turned up a few times. This rearrangement joins TRBV18 to TRBJ2-5; 7 positions match TRBD2. J was trimmed by 9 bases and V by 3 bases; bases with no gene match: 16. The CDR3 has 16 amino acids. Germline lookup yields CDR1 KGHSH and CDR2 LQKENI. The CDR3 reads CASSPSGTARGEAQYF. The CDR3 DNA sequence: TGTGCCAGCTCACCCTCGGGAACAGCTCGGGGGGAGGCCCAGTACTTC.

This clone was seen ten or more times. The chain carries TRBV13 and TRBJ2-3, with 8 bases lining up with TRBD2. V shed 2 bases and J 4 bases; nucleotides not matched to a gene: 8. Germline-derived CDR1 and CDR2 are PRHDT and FYEKMQ (reference sequence). This CDR3 has 16 amino acids. The CDR3 nucleotides read TGTGCCAGCAGCTTAACGGGAGGGAGCCCGGCAGATACGCAGTATTTT. Protein product: CASSLTGGSPADTQYF.

On this clone: The same CDR3 can be traced to other DNA sequences in this sample. The chain employs TRBV6-2 or TRBV6-3 and TRBJ2-7; D unclear. The CDR3 contains 13 residues. The V and J ends lost 7 bases and 5 bases respectively, with 15 bases between them. CDR1 and CDR2 from the germline V gene are MNHEY and SVGEGT. CDR3 in DNA: TGTGCCAGCAATCCTCTCCTTGGTAACGAGCAGTACTTC. Translation gives CASNPLLGNEQYF.

The V call is TRBV6-1, the J call TRBJ1-6, with D possibly TRBD1 on 5 matching bases. CDR1 is MNHNS, CDR2 SASEGT, per germline. This CDR3 contains 13 residues. Trimming shortened V by 3 bases and J by 10 bases, and 10 bases separated the two germline ends. CDR3 sequence reads: CASSDREESPLHF. CDR3 DNA: TGTGCCAGCAGTGACAGGGAAGAATCACCCCTCCACTTT.